Listed below are T cell receptor beta chains from one sample, sequenced in a study of cytomegalovirus exposure and HLA in healthy donors. Repertoires were generated with immunoSEQ multiplex PCR, while TCRdb's copy carries only in-frame clones and drops some. The data hold over 60,000 clones, with roughly 71% observed a single time. The sequenced sample was PBMCs. These receptors were collected from a man aged 65 to 79 in good health and CMV-seronegative. Both conserved end residues are part of each CDR3. The D gene is left open where the match is weak. Clone size appears in some rows only: once, few, many, or a class for an expanded clone.

v_gene: TRBV6-6; abundance: -; d_gene: TRBD1; j_gene: TRBJ2-1; CDR3aa: CASRSGQLSSYNEQFF; CDR3nt: TGTGCCAGCAGATCGGGACAGCTTAGCTCCTACAATGAGCAGTTCTTC
v_gene: TRBV6-6; abundance: -; d_gene: -; j_gene: TRBJ2-5; CDR3aa: CASSFSGQETQYF; CDR3nt: TGTGCCAGCAGCTTCTCAGGCCAAGAGACCCAGTACTTC
v_gene: TRBV19; abundance: -; d_gene: -; j_gene: TRBJ2-7; CDR3aa: CASSISGRNSYEQYF; CDR3nt: TGTGCCAGTAGTATAAGCGGACGAAACTCCTACGAGCAGTACTTC
v_gene: TRBV6-6; abundance: -; d_gene: TRBD2; j_gene: TRBJ2-7; CDR3aa: CASSTTSGSSYEQYF; CDR3nt: TGTGCCAGCAGTACAACTAGCGGGTCCTCCTACGAGCAGTACTTC
v_gene: TRBV6-1; abundance: few; d_gene: -; j_gene: TRBJ1-2; CDR3aa: CASRDGGPGGYTF; CDR3nt: TGTGCCAGCAGAGACGGGGGGCCCGGTGGCTACACCTTC
v_gene: TRBV5-1; abundance: -; d_gene: TRBD1; j_gene: TRBJ2-7; CDR3aa: CASSPPPGQGAHEQYF; CDR3nt: TGCGCCAGCAGCCCCCCTCCGGGACAGGGGGCACACGAGCAGTACTTC
v_gene: TRBV4-3; abundance: few; d_gene: TRBD1; j_gene: TRBJ1-4; CDR3aa: CASSQDLGGSGTNEKLFF; CDR3nt: TGCGCCAGCAGCCAAGATCTAGGGGGCTCGGGAACTAATGAAAAACTGTTTTTT
v_gene: TRBV7-2; abundance: once; d_gene: -; j_gene: TRBJ1-1; CDR3aa: CASSTRARNTEAFF; CDR3nt: TGTGCCAGCAGCACCAGGGCCAGGAACACTGAAGCTTTCTTT
v_gene: TRBV28; abundance: -; d_gene: -; j_gene: TRBJ2-7; CDR3aa: CASSRYPDSHEQYF; CDR3nt: TGTGCCAGCAGTCGTTACCCGGACAGCCACGAGCAGTACTTC
v_gene: TRBV6-6; abundance: few; d_gene: -; j_gene: TRBJ2-4; CDR3aa: CASRGTHRQYF; CDR3nt: TGTGCCAGCAGGGGGACACATAGACAGTACTTC
v_gene: TRBV28; abundance: -; d_gene: -; j_gene: TRBJ1-2; CDR3aa: CASSSQGGGIYGYTF; CDR3nt: TGTGCCAGCAGCTCTCAAGGGGGGGGAATCTATGGCTACACCTTC
v_gene: TRBV7-2; abundance: -; d_gene: -; j_gene: TRBJ1-5; CDR3aa: CASSLLARGSNQPQHF; CDR3nt: TGTGCCAGCAGCTTATTGGCCAGGGGTTCAAATCAGCCCCAGCATTTT
v_gene: TRBV5-1; abundance: -; d_gene: TRBD2; j_gene: TRBJ2-3; CDR3aa: CASSLEASGGATDTQYF; CDR3nt: TGCGCCAGCAGCTTGGAGGCTAGCGGGGGGGCCACAGATACGCAGTATTTT
v_gene: TRBV18; abundance: -; d_gene: -; j_gene: TRBJ1-1; CDR3aa: CASSPPRTSNTEAFF; CDR3nt: TGTGCCAGCTCACCACCCAGGACAAGTAACACTGAAGCTTTCTTT
v_gene: TRBV14; abundance: -; d_gene: TRBD1; j_gene: TRBJ1-4; CDR3aa: CASSQLWRTGGWFFEKLFF; CDR3nt: TGTGCCAGCAGCCAACTATGGAGGACAGGGGGCTGGTTTTTTGAAAAACTGTTTTTT
v_gene: TRBV6-1; abundance: -; d_gene: TRBD2; j_gene: TRBJ2-3; CDR3aa: CASSEFRGRATDTQYF; CDR3nt: TGTGCCAGCAGTGAATTTCGCGGGAGGGCCACAGATACGCAGTATTTT
v_gene: TRBV19; abundance: -; d_gene: TRBD1; j_gene: TRBJ1-3; CDR3aa: CASSFLAGGKNTIYF; CDR3nt: TGTGCCAGTAGTTTCTTGGCAGGGGGCAAGAACACCATATATTTT
v_gene: TRBV30; abundance: -; d_gene: -; j_gene: TRBJ1-1; CDR3aa: CAWRRADLNTEAFF; CDR3nt: TGTGCCTGGAGACGTGCCGACTTGAACACTGAAGCTTTCTTT
v_gene: TRBV6-5; abundance: -; d_gene: -; j_gene: TRBJ1-5; CDR3aa: CASSYSSQQPQHF; CDR3nt: TGTGCCAGCAGTTACTCCAGTCAACAGCCCCAGCATTTT
v_gene: TRBV6-5; abundance: few; d_gene: TRBD2; j_gene: TRBJ2-1; CDR3aa: CASSLTAGYNEQFF; CDR3nt: TGTGCCAGCAGCTTAACAGCGGGGTACAATGAGCAGTTCTTC
v_gene: TRBV20-1; abundance: few; d_gene: -; j_gene: TRBJ1-5; CDR3aa: CSAREGGPQHF; CDR3nt: TGCAGTGCTAGAGAGGGGGGGCCCCAGCATTTT
v_gene: TRBV7-9; abundance: -; d_gene: TRBD1; j_gene: TRBJ1-6; CDR3aa: CSSSQKRTGANSPLHF; CDR3nt: TGTTCCAGCAGTCAAAAGAGGACAGGGGCCAATTCACCCCTCCACTTT
v_gene: TRBV4-1; abundance: few; d_gene: -; j_gene: TRBJ1-6; CDR3aa: CASSQHGQGNSPLHF; CDR3nt: TGCGCCAGCAGCCAACACGGGCAGGGGAATTCACCCCTCCACTTT
v_gene: TRBV7-2; abundance: -; d_gene: -; j_gene: TRBJ2-2; CDR3aa: CASSSQSNTGELFF; CDR3nt: TGTGCCAGCAGCTCGCAGTCGAACACCGGGGAGCTGTTTTTT
v_gene: TRBV5-4; abundance: once; d_gene: -; j_gene: TRBJ2-7; CDR3aa: CASSLYYEQYF; CDR3nt: TGTGCCAGCAGCCTCTATTACGAGCAGTACTTC
v_gene: TRBV15; abundance: -; d_gene: TRBD2; j_gene: TRBJ2-5; CDR3aa: CATSRVPQLAGEVETQYF; CDR3nt: TGTGCCACCAGCAGAGTGCCCCAACTAGCGGGAGAAGTAGAGACCCAGTACTTC
v_gene: TRBV7-9; abundance: -; d_gene: -; j_gene: TRBJ2-7; CDR3aa: CASSATGAWEQYF; CDR3nt: TGTGCCAGCAGCGCGACAGGCGCCTGGGAGCAGTACTTC
v_gene: TRBV11-2; abundance: -; d_gene: TRBD2; j_gene: TRBJ2-1; CDR3aa: CASSFSGGAYNEQFF; CDR3nt: TGTGCCAGCAGCTTTAGCGGGGGGGCTTACAATGAGCAGTTCTTC
v_gene: TRBV9; abundance: -; d_gene: -; j_gene: TRBJ1-1; CDR3aa: CASSPRQGIDTEAFF; CDR3nt: TGTGCCAGCAGCCCGCGGCAGGGGATTGACACTGAAGCTTTCTTT
v_gene: TRBV5-1; abundance: -; d_gene: TRBD1; j_gene: TRBJ2-5; CDR3aa: CASSSGQGLETQYF; CDR3nt: TGCGCCAGCAGCTCGGGACAGGGGTTGGAGACCCAGTACTTC
v_gene: TRBV7-9; abundance: -; d_gene: -; j_gene: TRBJ2-7; CDR3aa: CASSLNPYEQYF; CDR3nt: TGTGCCAGCAGCTTAAACCCCTACGAGCAGTACTTC
v_gene: TRBV4-3; abundance: few; d_gene: TRBD1; j_gene: TRBJ1-5; CDR3aa: CASSQDRRGRGQPQHF; CDR3nt: TGCGCCAGCAGCCAAGATCGCAGGGGGCGAGGACAGCCCCAGCATTTT
v_gene: TRBV4-3; abundance: -; d_gene: -; j_gene: TRBJ2-7; CDR3aa: CASSRKNRVTYEQYF; CDR3nt: TGCGCCAGCAGCCGGAAAAACAGGGTCACCTACGAGCAGTACTTC
v_gene: TRBV10-3; abundance: -; d_gene: -; j_gene: TRBJ1-1; CDR3aa: CAISFGETEAFF; CDR3nt: TGTGCCATCAGTTTCGGGGAGACTGAAGCTTTCTTT
v_gene: TRBV18; abundance: -; d_gene: TRBD1; j_gene: TRBJ2-7; CDR3aa: CASSSGTGDEQYF; CDR3nt: TGTGCCAGCTCATCGGGGACAGGAGACGAGCAGTACTTC
v_gene: TRBV18; abundance: -; d_gene: TRBD2; j_gene: TRBJ2-1; CDR3aa: CASSGLAENEQFF; CDR3nt: TGTGCCAGCTCGGGACTAGCGGAGAATGAGCAGTTCTTC
v_gene: TRBV7-9; abundance: -; d_gene: -; j_gene: TRBJ1-6; CDR3aa: CSSSYTASSYNSPLHF; CDR3nt: TGTTCCAGCAGCTATACTGCTAGCTCCTATAATTCACCCCTCCACTTT
v_gene: TRBV6-6; abundance: -; d_gene: -; j_gene: TRBJ2-5; CDR3aa: CASRTTGYQETQYF; CDR3nt: TGTGCCAGCAGGACCACAGGCTACCAAGAGACCCAGTACTTC
v_gene: TRBV5-1; abundance: -; d_gene: -; j_gene: TRBJ2-7; CDR3aa: CASSPDSAVRVF; CDR3nt: TGCGCCAGCAGCCCTGACAGTGCCGTTCGAGTCTTC
v_gene: TRBV5-1; abundance: -; d_gene: -; j_gene: TRBJ1-1; CDR3aa: CASSWRGGRTEAFF; CDR3nt: TGCGCCAGCAGCTGGCGTGGCGGTCGGACTGAAGCTTTCTTT
v_gene: TRBV7-9; abundance: -; d_gene: TRBD1; j_gene: TRBJ1-2; CDR3aa: CASSLNYGTGRTLWGYTF; CDR3nt: TGTGCCAGCAGCTTGAACTACGGGACAGGCAGAACTTTGTGGGGCTACACCTTC
v_gene: TRBV9; abundance: once; d_gene: TRBD1; j_gene: TRBJ2-1; CDR3aa: CASSVGTGIGNEQFF; CDR3nt: TGTGCCAGCAGCGTAGGGACAGGGATCGGGAATGAGCAGTTCTTC
v_gene: TRBV7-9; abundance: -; d_gene: -; j_gene: TRBJ2-5; CDR3aa: CASSLTEETQYF; CDR3nt: TGTGCCAGCAGCTTAACAGAAGAGACCCAGTACTTC
v_gene: TRBV7-9; abundance: -; d_gene: -; j_gene: TRBJ2-3; CDR3aa: CSSSLAGADTQYF; CDR3nt: TGTTCCAGCAGCTTAGCAGGGGCCGATACGCAGTATTTT
v_gene: TRBV19; abundance: -; d_gene: TRBD2; j_gene: TRBJ2-7; CDR3aa: CASSPRLAVAYSYEQYF; CDR3nt: TGTGCCAGTAGTCCGAGGCTAGCGGTGGCCTACTCCTACGAGCAGTACTTC
v_gene: TRBV6-1; abundance: -; d_gene: -; j_gene: TRBJ2-7; CDR3aa: CASSLLFGEQYF; CDR3nt: TGTGCCAGCAGCCTTCTCTTCGGCGAGCAGTACTTC
v_gene: TRBV5-8; abundance: -; d_gene: -; j_gene: TRBJ2-7; CDR3aa: CASSLTYEQYF; CDR3nt: TGTGCCAGCAGCTTAACCTACGAGCAGTACTTC
v_gene: TRBV2; abundance: -; d_gene: TRBD1; j_gene: TRBJ1-5; CDR3aa: CASTGGGGNQPQHF; CDR3nt: TGTGCCAGCACGGGAGGGGGCGGCAATCAGCCCCAGCATTTT
v_gene: TRBV7-2; abundance: -; d_gene: -; j_gene: TRBJ2-1; CDR3aa: CASSRGGSYNEQFF; CDR3nt: TGTGCCAGCAGCCGGGGAGGATCCTACAATGAGCAGTTCTTC
v_gene: TRBV6-6; abundance: -; d_gene: -; j_gene: TRBJ1-3; CDR3aa: CASSYPQMGNTIYF; CDR3nt: TGTGCCAGCAGTTACCCCCAGATGGGAAACACCATATATTTT